The 12 T cell receptor beta chains listed next were all sequenced from one sample in a study of technical replicates of blood from several donors. The repertoire was sequenced with immunoSEQ multiplex PCR; TCRdb's copy has only in-frame clones and lacks some. This repertoire shows about 70,000 clones, approximately 95% found once; its top ten account for more than 0.25%. Sequenced sample: T cells isolated from PBMCs. The receptors were sampled from a human donor in good health.

The V gene is TRBV11-2, the J gene TRBJ2-7; a possible D gene is TRBD1 (5 bases). This CDR3 has 15 amino acids. Trimming stripped 1 base from V and 0 bases from J, with 10 bases between. The germline V gene encodes CDR1 SGHAT and CDR2 FQNNGV. This CDR3 reads CASSLARALSYEQYF. DNA of the CDR3: TGTGCCAGCAGCTTAGCCAGGGCCCTCTCCTACGAGCAGTACTTC.

CDR3 sequence (DNA): TGTGCCAGCAGCTTAGCAGAGTCCTATGGCTACACCTTC. It codes for CASSLAESYGYTF. The genes are TRBV7-6 and TRBJ1-2, with D uncertain. Trimming stripped 0 bases from V and 4 bases from J, with 6 bases between. The CDR3 covers 13 residues. Per the germline V gene, CDR1 is SGHVS and CDR2 is FNYEAQ.

The chain recombines TRBV7-9 with TRBJ2-4, with 7 bases aligning to TRBD2. Germline lookup yields CDR1 SEHNR and CDR2 FQNEAQ (reference sequence). V was pared by 5 bases and J by 0 bases, with 7 bases of the junction left unmatched. CDR3 length: 16 amino acids. CDR3 DNA sequence: TGTGCCAGCAGCAGAAGCGGGACCCTAGCCAAAAACATTCAGTACTTC. Its translation: CASSRSGTLAKNIQYF.

J is TRBJ2-3 and V is TRBV5-1; D gene ambiguous. Germline assignment: CDR1 SGHRS and CDR2 YFSETQ. Trimming left V 7 bases short and J 0 bases short, with 12 bases between. CDR3 length equals 14 residues. The CDR3 coding sequence is TGCGCCAGCGTCCCCGGTACTAGCACAGATACGCAGTATTTT. It codes for CASVPGTSTDTQYF.

The CDR3 region has the DNA TGTGCCAGTAGTAGAGACCGGGACATTTTTGGCTACACCTTC. Residues: CASSRDRDIFGYTF. This chain connects TRBV19 to TRBJ1-2; D possibly corresponds to TRBD1 (6 bases). CDR3 length: 14 residues. Looked up from germline, CDR1 is LNHDA and CDR2 is SQIVND (reference sequence). With 4 bases removed from V and 7 bases from J, the gap between germline ends came to 16 bases.

The chain recombines TRBV7-8 with TRBJ1-5; D may be TRBD1 (5 bases). In germline, CDR1 is SGHVS, CDR2 FQNEAQ. V was clipped by 1 base and J by 6 bases, with 13 bases between them. This CDR3 is built from 15 residues. In DNA form, the CDR3 reads TGTGCCAGCAGCTTAGTCGGGGACTTTGGTCAGCCCCAGCATTTT. It yields the protein CASSLVGDFGQPQHF.

This chain links TRBV5-4 with TRBJ1-3; weak D call: TRBD1 (6 bases). Germline CDR1 and CDR2: SGHNT and YYREEE (reference sequence). V gave up 1 base and J gave up 4 bases, with 9 bases separating them. CDR3 length equals 14 residues. The CDR3, as DNA: TGTGCCAGCAGCTTGACAGGGACGGGAAACACCATATATTTT. The encoded protein is CASSLTGTGNTIYF.

The genes are TRBV18 and TRBJ2-7; D may be TRBD2 (6 bases). Per germline, CDR1 KGHSH and CDR2 LQKENI. Trimming left V 3 bases short and J 3 bases short, with 15 bases between. This CDR3 has 15 amino acids. CDR3 protein: CASSPGPGTRYEQYF. The CDR3 DNA reads as TGTGCCAGCTCACCCGGTCCCGGGACTCGCTACGAGCAGTACTTC. Supplemented by reference TRBV18 and TRBJ2-7, the full variable domain reads NAGVMQNPRHLVRRRGQEARLRCSPMKGHSHVYWYRQLPEEGLKFMVYLQKENIIDESGMPKERFSAEFPKEGPSILRIQQVVRGDSAAYFCASSPGPGTRYEQYFGPGTRLTVT.

The chain employs TRBV19 and TRBJ2-1; 8 nucleotides line up with TRBD1. CDR1 and CDR2 from the germline V gene are LNHDA and SQIVND (reference sequence). Trimming took 4 bases from V and 3 from J; bases not matched to a gene: 8. The length of the CDR3 is 16 residues. The CDR3 protein is CASSNPGTGYYNEQFF. The DNA of the CDR3 is TGTGCCAGTAGTAACCCCGGGACAGGATACTACAATGAGCAGTTCTTC.

This CDR3 reads CASSTIAGSETQYF. The CDR3 DNA sequence: TGTGCCAGCAGTACTATAGCGGGTTCAGAGACCCAGTACTTC. The rearrangement uses TRBV28 and TRBJ2-5; 7 nucleotides agree with TRBD2. Germline-derived CDR1 and CDR2 are MDHEN and SYDVKM. This CDR3 has 14 residues. V lost 5 bases, J lost 4 bases, and 7 bases stayed unmatched. Together with reference TRBV28 and TRBJ2-5, the CDR3 gives the full variable domain: DVKVTQSSRYLVKRTGEKVFLECVQDMDHENMFWYRQDPGLGLRLIYFSYDVKMKEKGDIPEGYSVSREKKERFSLILESASTNQTSMYLCASSTIAGSETQYFGPGTRLLVL.

This chain connects TRBV2 to TRBJ2-7; 10 bases are shared with TRBD2. The CDR3 contains 12 residues. CDR1 SNHLY and CDR2 FYNNEI come from the germline V gene. V was pared by 4 bases and J by 6 bases, with 0 bases of the junction left unmatched. Here the CDR3 reads CASSGTSGEQYF. The DNA of the CDR3 is TGTGCCAGCAGTGGGACTAGCGGCGAGCAGTACTTC.

The chain uses TRBV27 and TRBJ2-7; 8 bases are a match to TRBD2. J was trimmed by 3 bases and V by 3 bases; bases with no gene match: 4. The V gene's germline CDR1 is MNHEY and CDR2 SMNVEV (reference sequence). The CDR3 loop spans 14 amino acids. CDR3 coding DNA: TGTGCCAGCAGTTTGGCCAGCGGGAGCTACGAGCAGTACTTC. Its translation: CASSLASGSYEQYF.